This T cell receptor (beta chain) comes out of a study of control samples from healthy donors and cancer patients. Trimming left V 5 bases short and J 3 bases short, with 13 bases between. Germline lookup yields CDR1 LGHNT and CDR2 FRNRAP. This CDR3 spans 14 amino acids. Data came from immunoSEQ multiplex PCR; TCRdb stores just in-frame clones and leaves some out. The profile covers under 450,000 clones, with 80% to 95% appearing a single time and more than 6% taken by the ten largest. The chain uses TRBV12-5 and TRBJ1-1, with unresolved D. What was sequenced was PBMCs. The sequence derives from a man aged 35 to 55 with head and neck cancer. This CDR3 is CASGTSTPDTEAFF. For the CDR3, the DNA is TGTGCTAGTGGTACCTCGACCCCTGACACTGAAGCTTTCTTT.